A single sample gave rise to the 2 T cell receptor beta chains below, sequenced in a study of T-cell memory formation after mild COVID-19. MiXCR, run by TCRdb on the 5' RACE reads, gives a single entry per CDR3 protein. The table has about 470,000 distinct CDR3 sequences, approximately 25% seen once. Sequencing used PBMCs or a T cell subset sorted from them (not recorded which). All receptors derive from an adult woman who had mild COVID-19 (a few samples of this study predate the infection). Cell type and time point are not known.

This clonotype was picked up a small number of times. This sequence joins TRBV6-5 and TRBJ2-7, with 7 positions matching TRBD1. Germline CDR1 is MNHEY and CDR2 is SVGAGI. The CDR3 extends over 14 amino acids. The junction had 10 bases not matched to a gene; V was cut back by 5 bases and J by 6 bases. Here the CDR3 reads CASSSDREVLEQYF. DNA of the CDR3: TGTGCCAGCAGTAGCGACAGGGAAGTACTCGAGCAGTACTTC.

The rearrangement links TRBV5-1 to TRBJ1-5; the D gene is possibly TRBD1 (6 bases). The CDR3 runs to 13 residues. CDR1 SGHRS and CDR2 YFSETQ come from the germline V gene. V was cut by 5 bases and J by 3 bases, with 9 bases left in between. The CDR3 nucleotides read TGCGCCAGCAGAATGGGGGCCAATCAGCCCCAGCATTTT. This sequence encodes CASRMGANQPQHF.